This T cell receptor beta chain was recovered during a study of T cells in Graves' hyperthyroidism and ophthalmopathy. With V trimmed by 1 base and J by 4 bases, 0 bases remained unmatched. This CDR3 comprises 15 residues. Germline assignment: CDR1 KGHSH and CDR2 LQKENI. RNA transcripts served as the template for amplifying TCR beta CDR3 regions. First-round RT-PCR with HTBI primers amplified the TCR CDR3 region. MiXCR was run by TCRdb on the multiplex PCR reads, yielding one entry per CDR3 protein. The sample lists under 350,000 distinct CDR3 sequences, about 20% occurring once. This clonotype appeared a few times. Stable Graves' hyperthyroidism meant no ophthalmopathy progression within 18 months.

This TCR was sampled from a woman between 45 and 60 years old with Graves' hyperthyroidism. Sequenced: blood. This chain connects TRBV18 to TRBJ2-2, with 10 bases that match TRBD1. The CDR3 here is CASSPRQGATGELFF. In nucleotides, the CDR3 is TGTGCCAGCTCACCACGACAGGGGGCCACCGGGGAGCTGTTTTTT.